A single sample is the source of the 32 T cell receptor beta chains below, sequenced in a study of OX40 agonist ivuxolimab in advanced cancers. Profiled with immunoSEQ multiplex PCR; TCRdb holds only in-frame clones, not every one. The sample records roughly 69,000 clones, more than 85% being singletons. Sequenced here: CD4+ or CD8+ T cells sorted from blood, sampled in a trial of the OX40 agonist ivuxolimab. All receptors derive from an adult with an advanced solid tumor such as melanoma, head and neck, liver or kidney cancer.

This rearrangement joins TRBV5-1 to TRBJ2-3; D is unresolved. The germline V gene encodes CDR1 SGHRS and CDR2 YFSETQ. The CDR3 loop spans 15 amino acids. V dropped 0 bases and J dropped 0 bases, with 8 bases sitting between them. CDR3: CASSLEGSSTDTQYF. The CDR3, as DNA: TGCGCCAGCAGCTTGGAAGGTTCTAGCACAGATACGCAGTATTTT.

The chain couples TRBV6-1 to TRBJ2-2, with 8 nucleotides matching TRBD1. The CDR3 spans 15 residues. The ends lost 6 bases at V and 0 bases at J; junction bases unmatched: 3. Per the germline V gene, CDR1 is MNHNS and CDR2 is SASEGT. This CDR3 is CASRTGAANTGELFF. Here the CDR3 DNA reads TGTGCCAGCAGGACAGGGGCCGCGAACACCGGGGAGCTGTTTTTT.

The chain uses TRBV6-5 and TRBJ1-3; D gene unclear. The CDR3 runs to 13 residues. Between the trimmed V and J ends, which lost 2 bases and 1 base, there was a span of 3 bases. The germline gives CDR1 MNHEY, CDR2 SVGAGI. This chain's CDR3 is CASSYGSGNTIYF. DNA for the CDR3: TGTGCCAGCAGTTACGGGTCTGGAAACACCATATATTTT.

This rearrangement joins TRBV11-3 to TRBJ2-7, with D hard to call. The CDR3 covers 13 residues. Germline values: CDR1 SGHNT, CDR2 YENEEA. V was cut by 0 bases and J by 8 bases, with 11 bases left in between. CDR3 in amino acids: CASSLDMDGQQYF. The DNA of the CDR3 is TGTGCCAGCAGCTTAGATATGGACGGACAGCAGTACTTC.

V usage is TRBV10-3 and J usage is TRBJ2-1; D might be TRBD1 (6 bases). The V gene lost 6 bases and the J gene lost 8 bases, with 14 bases spanning the gap. This CDR3 has 13 residues. Per the germline V gene, CDR1 is ENHRY and CDR2 is SYGVKD. The CDR3 protein is CAISLGAGDEQFF. CDR3 sequence (DNA): TGTGCCATCAGCCTGGGGGCTGGCGATGAGCAGTTCTTC.

This chain uses TRBV9 with TRBJ1-6; 12 nucleotides line up with TRBD1. The germline CDR1 and CDR2 sequences are SGDLS and YYNGEE. After removal of 0 bases from V and 13 bases from J, the junction contained 2 bases not matched to a gene. CDR3 length equals 14 residues. CDR3 sequence: CASSVGGQGAPLHF. CDR3 in DNA: TGTGCCAGCAGCGTAGGGGGACAGGGGGCCCCCCTCCACTTT.

This chain connects TRBV13 to TRBJ1-2; D remains ambiguous. Trimming shortened V by 2 bases and J by 3 bases, and 7 bases separated the two germline ends. Germline CDR1 is PRHDT and CDR2 is FYEKMQ (reference sequence). The CDR3 consists of 13 residues. The CDR3 DNA is TGTGCCAGCAGCTTATCAGCGGACTATGGCTACACCTTC. Its translation is CASSLSADYGYTF.

The V gene is TRBV5-4, the J gene TRBJ1-2; D unresolved. The CDR3 totals 13 residues. V lost 4 bases to trimming and J lost 8 bases, with 15 bases between them. CDR1 and CDR2 (germline): SGHNT, YYREEE (reference sequence). The CDR3 sequence: CASSLWSSGGYTF. In DNA form, the CDR3 reads TGTGCCAGCAGCCTCTGGAGTTCCGGCGGCTACACCTTC.

This chain links TRBV29-1 with TRBJ2-1; 8 bases match TRBD1. Germline V gene lookup returns CDR1 SQVTM and CDR2 ANQGSEA. J gave up 3 bases and V 7 bases, and 5 bases lay outside the gene matches. CDR3 size: 13 residues. The CDR3 nucleotides are TGCAGCGCTTCGACAGGGGTCTACAATGAGCAGTTCTTC. This gives the protein CSASTGVYNEQFF.

This rearrangement joins TRBV29-1 to TRBJ1-5; D is perhaps TRBD1 (5 bases). Between the trimmed V and J ends, which lost 6 bases and 5 bases, there was a span of 20 bases. The germline CDR1 and CDR2 sequences are SQVTM and ANQGSEA. This CDR3 has 15 amino acids. The CDR3 spells CSVSPGTGPDQPQHF. CDR3 bases: TGCAGCGTCTCCCCGGGAACAGGTCCCGATCAGCCCCAGCATTTT.

The chain employs TRBV5-1 and TRBJ2-2; D gene ambiguous. V lost 5 bases and J lost 2, with 13 bases in between. Germline assignment: CDR1 SGHRS and CDR2 YFSETQ. This CDR3 region has 15 residues. The CDR3, as DNA: TGCGCCAGCAGTCCAGCCTTCCCTAACACCGGGGAGCTGTTTTTT. It specifies CASSPAFPNTGELFF.

This chain links TRBV5-4 with TRBJ1-1; 7 nucleotides align to TRBD1. Germline V CDR1 and CDR2: SGHNT, YYREEE (reference sequence). V trimming: 4 bases; J trimming: 1 base; junction bases outside the gene matches: 7. The CDR3 spans 15 residues. The CDR3 DNA reads TGTGCCAGCAGCGGAAGGACAGGTGAGAACACTGAAGCTTTCTTT. Translation: CASSGRTGENTEAFF.

The chain has TRBV5-1 and TRBJ2-5, with D possibly TRBD1 on 5 matching bases. V lost 4 bases, J lost 5 bases, and 12 bases lay in between. CDR3 length: 13 residues. In germline, CDR1 is SGHRS, CDR2 YFSETQ. In DNA form, the CDR3 reads TGCGCCAGCAGCGTAGGGGATCTCGAGACCCAGTACTTC. Translating it yields CASSVGDLETQYF.

The chain is built from TRBV5-1 and TRBJ2-5, with D tentatively TRBD1 (6 bases). V shed 2 bases and J shed 3 bases, with 8 bases lying between them. There are 13 residues in the CDR3. Germline V gene sequence: CDR1 SGHRS, CDR2 YFSETQ. The CDR3 is CASSFEGEETQYF. The CDR3 DNA is TGCGCCAGCAGCTTTGAGGGGGAAGAGACCCAGTACTTC.

The chain is built from TRBV10-3 and TRBJ2-3, with TRBD1 identical over 8 bases. CDR1 is ENHRY and CDR2 is SYGVKD in the germline V gene. The CDR3 runs 14 residues. V was clipped by 10 bases and J by 5 bases; unmatched bases: 11. In DNA, the CDR3 is TGTGCCAGCTCGACAGGGGAGCATGAAGATACGCAGTATTTT. The encoded protein is CASSTGEHEDTQYF.

The gene calls are TRBV9 and TRBJ2-7, with D possibly being TRBD1 (6 bases). The CDR3 runs to 14 residues. The germline gives CDR1 SGDLS, CDR2 YYNGEE. Trimming took off 0 bases at V and 3 bases at J, with 10 bases between the two ends. CDR3 sequence: CASSVAVGGYEQYF. CDR3 DNA sequence: TGTGCCAGCAGCGTAGCGGTAGGGGGCTACGAGCAGTACTTC.

This chain uses TRBV7-6 with TRBJ2-2; no definite D call. Trimming removed 3 bases from V and 0 bases from J, with 14 bases in between. This CDR3 region has 17 residues. The V gene's germline CDR1 is SGHVS and CDR2 FNYEAQ. CDR3 DNA sequence: TGTGCCAGCAGCTTGGGCTCCTTCGCGGCGAACACCGGGGAGCTGTTTTTT. This sequence encodes CASSLGSFAANTGELFF.

This clone has a handful of counts. The genes are TRBV2 and TRBJ2-7; D is undetermined. The CDR3 has 12 amino acids. Germline V gives CDR1 SNHLY, CDR2 FYNNEI. Trimming stripped 6 bases from V and 4 bases from J, with 10 bases between. DNA for the CDR3: TGTGCCAGCAGAGTAGGAGAATACGAGCAGTACTTC. Translated: CASRVGEYEQYF.

The genes are TRBV19 and TRBJ2-2, with TRBD2 matching over 12 bases. The CDR3 runs to 19 residues. The V gene end was trimmed by 5 bases and the J gene end by 0 bases; junction bases not matched to a gene: 10. Per the germline V gene, CDR1 is LNHDA and CDR2 is SQIVND (reference sequence). The CDR3 sequence: CASSPRTSGDYTNTGELFF. Written as DNA, the CDR3 is TGTGCCAGTAGTCCAAGGACTAGCGGGGACTACACGAACACCGGGGAGCTGTTTTTT.

This rearrangement joins TRBV2 to TRBJ1-1; D unresolved. The V end was cut by 8 bases, the J end by 2 bases, with 12 bases between. The CDR3 contains 13 residues. Germline lookup yields CDR1 SNHLY and CDR2 FYNNEI. The CDR3 here is CASVRQRNTEAFF. CDR3 DNA sequence: TGTGCCAGCGTCCGGCAGAGAAACACTGAAGCTTTCTTT.

The CDR3: CASRPSGTGRGNTIYF. The CDR3 nucleotides are TGTGCCAGCAGGCCTTCCGGGACAGGACGTGGAAACACCATATATTTT. The chain is built from TRBV11-2 and TRBJ1-3, with 8 bases that match TRBD1. Germline CDR1 is SGHAT and CDR2 is FQNNGV. After removal of 6 bases from V and 3 bases from J, the junction contained 10 bases not matched to a gene. This CDR3 comprises 16 residues.

V gene TRBV30 combines with J gene TRBJ1-2; a possible D gene is TRBD1 (6 bases). Germline V gene data show CDR1 as GTSNPN and CDR2 as SVGIG (reference sequence). The CDR3 extends over 13 amino acids. The V gene lost 0 bases and the J gene lost 8 bases, with 13 bases spanning the gap. DNA for the CDR3: TGTGCCTGGAGTGTCTCGGGGGCAAGGGGCTACACCTTC. It is translated as CAWSVSGARGYTF.

CDR3 nucleotide sequence: TGTGCCAGCAGTGAACTCTGGGGGGACCAAGAGACCCAGTACTTC. It is translated as CASSELWGDQETQYF. The chain links TRBV25-1 to TRBJ2-5, with D possibly TRBD2 on 6 matching bases. Trimming removed 2 bases from V and 0 bases from J, with 10 bases in between. The CDR3 totals 15 residues. The germline V gene has CDR1 MGHDK and CDR2 SYGVNS.

The V and J genes are TRBV11-1 and TRBJ1-4; D remains ambiguous. V was trimmed by 3 bases and J by 0 bases, leaving 8 bases between them. The germline gives CDR1 SGHAT, CDR2 FQDESV (reference sequence). There are 15 residues in the CDR3. The CDR3 region has the DNA TGTGCCAGCAGCTTCGGGTTCGCAACTAATGAAAAACTGTTTTTT. Translated: CASSFGFATNEKLFF.

The rearrangement uses TRBV19 and TRBJ1-1; D possibly corresponds to TRBD1 (6 bases). Trimming removed 4 bases from V and 6 bases from J, with 9 bases in between. There are 12 residues in the CDR3. Germline V lookup: CDR1 LNHDA, CDR2 SQIVND (reference sequence). Written as DNA, the CDR3 is TGTGCCAGTAGTAACAGGGTCCCTGAAGCTTTCTTT. Translating it yields CASSNRVPEAFF.

The chain uses TRBV10-3 and TRBJ1-6; a possible D gene is TRBD1 (5 bases). The CDR3 is 15 residues long. V shed 11 bases and J shed 9 bases, with 23 bases lying between them. Germline CDR1 reads ENHRY; CDR2 reads SYGVKD. The CDR3: CAVGPGGDLVSPLHF. CDR3 DNA: TGTGCCGTAGGGCCCGGGGGAGATTTAGTTTCACCCCTCCACTTT.

The rearrangement joins TRBV5-4 to TRBJ2-7; 10 bases align to TRBD1. This CDR3 is 15 amino acids long. Germline CDR1 is SGHNT and CDR2 is YYREEE (reference sequence). The V segment lost 4 bases and the J segment 3 bases; nucleotides outside the gene matches: 7. CDR3: CASSLGTGEVYEQYF. The CDR3 DNA reads TGTGCCAGCAGCCTCGGGACAGGGGAGGTCTACGAGCAGTACTTC.

The V gene is TRBV7-9, the J gene TRBJ1-6; a weak D match, TRBD1 (5 bases). The CDR3 is 16 residues long. Trimming took 5 bases from V and 0 from J, leaving 11 bases between them. The germline V gene encodes CDR1 SEHNR and CDR2 FQNEAQ (reference sequence). CDR3 protein: CASSGGESSYNSPLHF. CDR3 coding DNA: TGTGCCAGCAGCGGGGGGGAGAGCTCCTATAATTCACCCCTCCACTTT.

This clone occurred a few times. This chain uses TRBV18 with TRBJ1-4, with 9 nucleotides matching TRBD1. Germline values: CDR1 KGHSH, CDR2 LQKENI. Unmatched junction bases numbered 3, after V lost 4 bases and J lost 6 bases. The CDR3 loop spans 14 amino acids. The CDR3 reads CASSRDRADEKLFF. CDR3 nucleotides: TGTGCCAGCTCACGGGACAGGGCCGATGAAAAACTGTTTTTT.

The chain joins TRBV2 to TRBJ2-1; a possible D gene is TRBD2 (6 bases). This CDR3 contains 15 residues. Trimming cost V 4 bases and J 0 bases, with 10 bases left between them. Per germline, CDR1 SNHLY and CDR2 FYNNEI. The CDR3 loop reads CASSGAGSSYNEQFF. CDR3 nucleotides: TGTGCCAGCAGTGGTGCGGGGAGCTCCTACAATGAGCAGTTCTTC.

The chain carries TRBV19 and TRBJ1-4; maybe TRBD1 (5 bases). V lost 4 bases and J lost 7, with 10 bases in between. The CDR3 has 13 residues. Looked up from germline, CDR1 is LNHDA and CDR2 is SQIVND (reference sequence). In nucleotides, the CDR3 is TGTGCCAGTAGTAAGCCGGGGCTTGAAAAACTGTTTTTT. It encodes CASSKPGLEKLFF.

V usage is TRBV7-9 and J usage is TRBJ2-1; TRBD1 matches at 9 bases. V dropped 7 bases and J dropped 8; count of bases not matched to a gene: 9. Germline lookup yields CDR1 SEHNR and CDR2 FQNEAQ (reference sequence). This CDR3 region has 14 residues. The CDR3 loop is CASNSGQGFHEQFF. The CDR3 DNA sequence: TGTGCCAGCAACTCGGGACAGGGTTTTCATGAGCAGTTCTTC.